This is a list of T cell receptor beta chains from one sample in a study of OX40 agonist ivuxolimab in advanced cancers. Profiling relied on immunoSEQ multiplex PCR, and the TCRdb table lists in-frame clones only, not all of them. The top ten hold 0.55% to 0.6% of the sample, which has 40,000 to 50,000 clones, 70% to 90% seen once. Sequenced here: CD4+ or CD8+ T cells sorted from blood, sampled in a trial of the OX40 agonist ivuxolimab. Every receptor here comes from an adult with an advanced solid tumor such as melanoma, head and neck, liver or kidney cancer. The CDR3 runs from the conserved cysteine through the conserved F or W. Fields, in order: J gene, V gene, CDR3 protein.

>TRBJ2-7|TRBV5-5
CASSRDLGSYEQYF
>TRBJ2-5|TRBV5-5
CASSSQTGFQETQYF
>TRBJ2-7|TRBV7-9
CASSLDSRYEQYF
>TRBJ1-2|TRBV4-3
CASSQEGTGAYGYTF
>TRBJ2-2|TRBV5-4
CASSPGGARGVVGELFF
>TRBJ2-7|TRBV29-1
CSVRRQGAYEQYF
>TRBJ2-5|TRBV5-1
CASSGPSGGAVETQYF
>TRBJ2-5|TRBV11-1
CASSGKDRGGGWDQETQYF
>TRBJ1-2|TRBV5-1
CASSLVGDYGYTF
>TRBJ1-1|TRBV11-2
CASSRGWGRNTEAFF
>TRBJ1-5|TRBV5-8
CASSFGGIARQPQHF
>TRBJ2-5|TRBV5-1
CASSPNGGLGETQYF
>TRBJ1-1|TRBV7-3
CASSLRQNTEAFF
>TRBJ1-3|TRBV9
CASSPRAGNTIYF
>TRBJ1-5|TRBV2
CASSGTFNQPQHF
>TRBJ2-1|TRBV18
CASSRSPGDEQFF
>TRBJ2-3|TRBV27
CASSRPLGAGDWRSTDTQYF
>TRBJ1-2|TRBV6-5
CASSGPGDSYGYTF
>TRBJ1-1|TRBV5-1
CASSLGQVTEAFF
>TRBJ2-1|TRBV5-1
CASSPGTSELSDEQFF
>TRBJ2-7|TRBV7-8
CASSSKRGETYEQYF
>TRBJ1-3|TRBV9
CASSGQAGNTIYF
>TRBJ2-3|TRBV7-8
CASSLEAQRTDTQYF
>TRBJ2-5|TRBV11-3
CASSLKRGETQYF
>TRBJ1-5|TRBV2
CASSEGFGDDQPQHF
>TRBJ2-1|TRBV7-2
CASSLAGGASYNEQFF
>TRBJ1-2|TRBV6-5
CASSYSLGRGTYGYTF
>TRBJ1-4|TRBV11-2
CASSLGQGAEKLFF
>TRBJ2-2|TRBV6-5
CASSYGLEGHTGELFF
>TRBJ1-5|TRBV19
CASSIRRPSSNQPQHF
>TRBJ2-2|TRBV7-2
CASSARYGTGELFF
>TRBJ2-7|TRBV7-6
CASSLRAGDEQYF
>TRBJ1-1|TRBV29-1
CSVAENTEAFF
>TRBJ2-7|TRBV19
CASSPLGTVNYEQYF
>TRBJ1-2|TRBV30
CAWVRDRSSNYGYTF
>TRBJ1-1|TRBV19
CASNPRNRGYTEAFF
>TRBJ1-6|TRBV5-1
CASSTETGMVEPLHF
>TRBJ2-7|TRBV7-2
CASSLLQGAYEQYF
>TRBJ1-1|TRBV7-2
CASSLRTDYNTEAFF
>TRBJ2-7|TRBV18
CASSPRTGVIYEQYF
>TRBJ2-5|TRBV9
CASSVQTDPATQYF
>TRBJ2-7|TRBV5-1
CASSALTGDYEQYF
>TRBJ2-3|TRBV7-2
CASSLGGEGTDTQYF
>TRBJ2-1|TRBV6-4
CASSDFGTSGGAGYNEQFF
>TRBJ1-2|TRBV5-6
CASSFGRSASYTF
>TRBJ2-7|TRBV11-3
CASSSSYEQYF
>TRBJ1-1|TRBV6-6
CASSYPSVAEAFF
>TRBJ1-2|TRBV18
CASSPPGPYGYTF
>TRBJ1-2|TRBV5-6
CASSGTLQGKNNYGYTF
>TRBJ2-3|TRBV7-9
CASSPHPGLAGDRTDTQYF
>-|TRBV10-2
CASSESPRGLYEQYF
>TRBJ1-2|TRBV6-5
CASFRPGYYGYTF
>TRBJ1-2|TRBV11-3
CASSFPQRPNYGYTF